The 24 T cell receptor beta chains below come from one sample, sequenced in a study of T-cell reconstitution after alpha-beta-depleted transplantation in children. Unique molecular identifiers were incorporated when the TCRbeta library was constructed. TCRdb re-analysed the PCR reads in MiXCR, keeping a single row per CDR3 protein. The sample records over 450,000 distinct CDR3 sequences, over 9.5% being singletons. The source was PBMCs, collected before TCRalphabeta/CD19-depleted stem cell transplant. Receptor source: a child aged 2 to 10 with inherited bone marrow failure, due to receive a stem cell transplant.

This clonotype was seen many times. The chain is built from TRBV7-9 and TRBJ2-7; 10 bases are a match to TRBD2. V shed 1 base, J shed 0 bases, and the junction held 6 bases outside the gene matches. The length of the CDR3 is 17 residues. Germline V CDR1 and CDR2: SEHNR, FQNEAQ (reference sequence). In DNA form, the CDR3 reads TGTGCCAGCAGCTTAGGAATCGGACTAGCGGACTCCTACGAGCAGTACTTC. Translating gives CASSLGIGLADSYEQYF.

Ten or more counts support this clonotype. V is TRBV24-1 and J is TRBJ2-1, with D tentatively TRBD2 (6 bases). Germline CDR1 and CDR2: KGHDR and SFDVKD. This CDR3 spans 13 amino acids. V lost 8 bases to trimming and J lost 9 bases, with 16 bases between them. The CDR3 spells CATKDYRGGEQFF. CDR3 coding DNA: TGTGCCACCAAGGACTATCGCGGAGGTGAGCAGTTCTTC.

In regard to this clonotype: A much more abundant neighbour one base away suggests this may be a read error. This CDR3 is missing its conserved last phenylalanine or tryptophan, likely due to a read error. The rearrangement links TRBV18 to TRBJ1-1; D possibly corresponds to TRBD1 (6 bases). The V and J ends lost 0 bases and 0 bases respectively, with 11 bases between them. This CDR3 is 16 amino acids long. Germline V gene sequence: CDR1 KGHSH, CDR2 LQKENI. The CDR3 nucleotides read TGTGCCAGCTCACCACCATCGGCAGGGGTGAACACTGAAGCTTTCTTA. It encodes CASSPPSAGVNTEAFL.

This clonotype has just a few counts. This rearrangement joins TRBV19 to TRBJ1-1, with 7 positions matching TRBD1. The J segment lost 5 bases and the V segment lost 6 bases, leaving 6 bases of the junction unmatched. CDR1 is LNHDA, CDR2 SQIVND, per germline (reference sequence). CDR3 length: 13 amino acids. The CDR3 reads CASREQGWTEAFF. The DNA of the CDR3 is TGTGCCAGTAGGGAACAGGGGTGGACTGAAGCTTTCTTT.

Ten or more counts support this clonotype. The V gene is TRBV20-1, the J gene TRBJ1-4; perhaps TRBD1 as D (6 bases). Germline V lookup: CDR1 DFQATT, CDR2 SNEGSKA (reference sequence). The CDR3 is 17 amino acids. Trimming removed 0 bases from V and 6 bases from J, with 20 bases in between. This CDR3 is CSARDLISLSGDEKLFF. The CDR3 DNA reads TGCAGTGCTAGAGATCTTATTTCTTTGTCAGGGGATGAAAAACTGTTTTTT.

The chain joins TRBV5-1 to TRBJ2-3; D may be TRBD1 (6 bases). Deletions cut 0 bases from V and 2 bases from J, with 10 bases between. This CDR3 comprises 15 residues. Per the germline V gene, CDR1 is SGHRS and CDR2 is YFSETQ. The CDR3 spells CASSLDRAATDTQYF. In DNA form, the CDR3 reads TGCGCCAGCAGCTTGGACAGGGCCGCCACAGATACGCAGTATTTT. Supplemented by reference TRBV5-1 and TRBJ2-3, the full variable domain reads KAGVTQTPRYLIKTRGQQVTLSCSPISGHRSVSWYQQTPGQGLQFLFEYFSETQRNKGNFPGRFSGRQFSNSRSEMNVSTLELGDSALYLCASSLDRAATDTQYFGPGTRLTVL.

Ten or more counts support this clonotype. J is TRBJ1-5 and V is TRBV12-3 or TRBV12-4; 8 bases match TRBD1. The CDR3 is 14 residues long. With V trimmed by 6 bases and J by 6 bases, 7 bases remained unmatched. DNA of the CDR3: TGTGCCAGCAGAGGGACAGGAGGCGGTCAGCCCCAGCATTTT. Its protein is CASRGTGGGQPQHF.

This sequence joins TRBV7-8 and TRBJ2-7; TRBD2 matches 14 bases. The CDR3 sequence is 16 residues long. V dropped 2 bases and J dropped 5; count of bases not matched to a gene: 5. CDR1 is SGHVS and CDR2 is FQNEAQ in the germline V gene. The CDR3 protein is CASSLPGTSGSHEQYF. DNA of the CDR3: TGTGCCAGCAGCTTACCCGGGACTAGCGGGAGCCACGAGCAGTACTTC.

This clonotype has at least ten counts. The chain uses TRBV5-1 and TRBJ2-5, with a weak D call TRBD2 (6 bases). The CDR3 contains 12 residues. V dropped 4 bases and J dropped 5 bases, with 9 bases sitting between them. Germline values: CDR1 SGHRS, CDR2 YFSETQ. CDR3 coding DNA: TGCGCCAGCAGCCCGGACTACGAGACCCAGTACTTC. It specifies CASSPDYETQYF.

This clonotype was found many times. The chain couples TRBV6-5 to TRBJ2-1; weak D call: TRBD2 (6 bases). V lost 1 base, J lost 3 bases, and 10 bases lay in between. The germline V gene encodes CDR1 MNHEY and CDR2 SVGAGI. This CDR3 is 15 amino acids long. The CDR3 here is CASSYLASVYNEQFF. DNA of the CDR3: TGTGCCAGCAGTTACTTGGCTAGCGTCTACAATGAGCAGTTCTTC.

This clonotype was found many times. The rearrangement joins TRBV5-1 to TRBJ1-1; the D is unclear. CDR3 length: 13 residues. The V and J ends lost 0 bases and 4 bases respectively, with 7 bases between them. CDR1 and CDR2 from the germline V gene are SGHRS and YFSETQ. This CDR3 reads CASSLVPATEAFF. The CDR3 bases are TGCGCCAGCAGCTTGGTACCAGCCACTGAAGCTTTCTTT.

This clonotype was counted between two and nine times. This chain joins TRBV20-1 and TRBJ2-3; 12 positions agree with TRBD2. Trimming took 3 bases from V and 2 from J; bases not matched to a gene: 6. Germline loops: CDR1 DFQATT, CDR2 SNEGSKA (reference sequence). The CDR3 has 16 residues. CDR3: CSARATSGRNTDTQYF. The CDR3 nucleotides are TGCAGTGCTAGGGCCACTAGCGGGAGGAACACAGATACGCAGTATTTT.

J is TRBJ1-6 and V is TRBV27; D gene uncertain. The germline V and J ends were trimmed by 7 bases and 10 bases, with 23 bases remaining between them. The CDR3 extends over 16 amino acids. Germline loops: CDR1 MNHEY, CDR2 SMNVEV (reference sequence). DNA of the CDR3: TGTGCCAGCACCCCCATGTCAATAGAGGGTAGCTCACCCCTCCACTTT. Translating it yields CASTPMSIEGSSPLHF.

This clonotype was counted ten times or more. This rearrangement joins TRBV20-1 to TRBJ1-2; D not certain. Germline V lookup: CDR1 DFQATT, CDR2 SNEGSKA (reference sequence). V lost 3 bases and J 2 bases, leaving 10 bases between the germline ends. The CDR3 runs to 13 residues. The CDR3 spells CSASGPLNYGYTF. The CDR3 DNA sequence: TGCAGTGCTAGTGGCCCCCTGAACTATGGCTACACCTTC.

The rearrangement uses TRBV6-5 and TRBJ2-2; tentative D call: TRBD2 (6 bases). V lost 7 bases, J lost 4 bases, and 25 bases lay in between. CDR1 is MNHEY, CDR2 SVGAGI, per germline. This CDR3 spans 18 amino acids. The CDR3 loop is CASTITPKVAARTGELFF. CDR3 coding DNA: TGTGCCAGCACTATAACCCCTAAGGTAGCGGCCCGCACCGGGGAGCTGTTTTTT.

This clonotype was detected many times. This CDR3 is CASTLRSDLRTDTQYF. The CDR3, as DNA: TGTGCCAGCACCCTGCGGTCGGACTTACGCACAGATACGCAGTATTTT. This chain uses TRBV7-9 with TRBJ2-3; TRBD2 is a possible D gene (5 bases). Germline CDR1 SEHNR, CDR2 FQNEAQ (reference sequence). CDR3 length: 16 residues. V dropped 7 bases and J dropped 1 base, with 18 bases sitting between them.

In this sample, this clonotype turned up many times. The chain recombines TRBV11-2 with TRBJ2-1; 15 positions match TRBD2. Germline V gene data show CDR1 as SGHAT and CDR2 as FQNNGV. This CDR3 has 18 residues. The V and J ends lost 1 base and 9 bases, in that order; junction bases with no gene match: 10. CDR3 protein: CASSLVLRTSGRGGEQFF. The CDR3 DNA sequence: TGTGCCAGCAGCTTAGTCCTTCGGACTAGCGGGAGGGGGGGTGAGCAGTTCTTC. Together with reference TRBV11-2 and TRBJ2-1, the CDR3 gives the full variable domain: EAGVAQSPRYKIIEKRQSVAFWCNPISGHATLYWYQQILGQGPKLLIQFQNNGVVDDSQLPKDRFSAERLKGVDSTLKIQPAKLEDSAVYLCASSLVLRTSGRGGEQFFGPGTRLTVL.

The chain carries TRBV29-1 and TRBJ2-7, with D hard to call. Trimming left V 4 bases short and J 6 bases short, with 10 bases between. From germline, CDR1 is SQVTM and CDR2 ANQGSEA. The CDR3 has 11 residues. CDR3 sequence reads: CSVVASGEQYF. In DNA form, the CDR3 reads TGCAGCGTTGTTGCTTCCGGCGAGCAGTACTTC.

This clonotype was recorded many times. The CDR3 DNA reads TGTGCCAGTAGTATGACAGGGGCGGGCACAGATACGCAGTATTTT. It yields the protein CASSMTGAGTDTQYF. This sequence joins TRBV19 and TRBJ2-3; 8 bases are a match to TRBD1. The CDR3 sequence is 15 residues long. Germline CDR1 and CDR2: LNHDA and SQIVND (reference sequence). V shed 3 bases and J 1 base; nucleotides not matched to a gene: 3.

In regard to this clonotype: A much larger clone lies one base from this, so it may be a read error. The genes are TRBV5-1 and TRBJ1-5, with D possibly being TRBD1 (5 bases). From germline, CDR1 is SGHRS and CDR2 YFSETQ. CDR3 length: 16 amino acids. The CDR3 loop reads CASSLAPGARNQPRHF. For the CDR3, the DNA is TGCGCCAGCAGCTTGGCCCCCGGGGCGAGGAATCAGCCCCGGCATTTT.

The sample holds many counts of this clonotype. The rearrangement links TRBV30 to TRBJ2-2; TRBD1 matches at 9 bases. The CDR3 length is 15 residues. V trimming: 3 bases; J trimming: 5 bases; junction bases outside the gene matches: 7. CDR1 is GTSNPN, CDR2 SVGIG, per germline (reference sequence). In DNA, the CDR3 is TGTGCCTGGAGCGACAACAGGGGGCCTACCGGGGAGCTGTTTTTT. Its translation: CAWSDNRGPTGELFF.

The table lists this clonotype with many counts. This chain connects TRBV18 to TRBJ2-6; D gene uncertain. V shed 5 bases and J shed 4 bases, with 18 bases lying between them. This CDR3 comprises 17 residues. CDR1 is KGHSH, CDR2 LQKENI, per germline. CDR3 in amino acids: CASSISRARTGANVLTF. The CDR3 DNA sequence: TGTGCCAGCTCAATATCCCGGGCCCGTACCGGGGCCAACGTCCTGACTTTC.

This clonotype was recorded many times. The chain couples TRBV20-1 to TRBJ2-5; 8 bases map to TRBD2. The CDR3 contains 14 residues. Germline V lookup: CDR1 DFQATT, CDR2 SNEGSKA (reference sequence). Trimming took 3 bases from V and 2 from J; bases not matched to a gene: 5. In DNA, the CDR3 is TGCAGTGCTAGTGGACTAGCTAAACAAGAGACCCAGTACTTC. It encodes CSASGLAKQETQYF.

As for this clonotype: A read error may be the cause here, since a much bigger clone is one base away. The V gene is TRBV21-1, the J gene TRBJ2-7. TRBV21-1 is an annotated pseudogene. The CDR3 totals 16 residues. The chain's CDR3 is CASSKFPACVPYEQYF. CDR3 DNA sequence: TGTGCCAGCAGCAAATTTCCGGCTTGCGTGCCCTACGAGCAGTACTTC.